The 20 T cell receptor beta chains below come from one sample, sequenced in a study of CD8 T cell repertoires and HIV-1 epitope variants. Generated by immunoSEQ multiplex PCR, the TCRdb table keeps only in-frame clones and is missing some. The data contain about 7,300 clones, under 75% of them singletons. These receptors' antigens are unknown. What was sequenced was cultured CD8+ T cells derived from PBMCs. All receptors come from a male donor with HIV.

Here the CDR3 reads CASSLKSSGELFF. The CDR3 coding sequence is TGTGCCAGCAGCTTGAAGAGTTCTGGGGAGCTGTTTTTT. The genes are TRBV7-6 and TRBJ2-2; D not resolved. CDR1 SGHVS and CDR2 FNYEAQ come from the germline V gene. V lost 3 bases to trimming and J lost 8 bases, with 10 bases between them. The CDR3 extends over 13 amino acids.

The chain couples TRBV11-2 to TRBJ2-7, with 7 positions matching TRBD1. The CDR3 totals 14 residues. Trimming at V came to 4 bases and at J to 4 bases, leaving 7 bases not matched to a gene. From germline, CDR1 is SGHAT and CDR2 FQNNGV. The CDR3 reads CASSSLTGKYEQYF. The CDR3 DNA reads as TGTGCCAGCAGCTCTCTGACAGGGAAGTACGAGCAGTACTTC. The entire variable domain, with the rest obtained from reference TRBV11-2 and TRBJ2-7, is as follows: EAGVAQSPRYKIIEKRQSVAFWCNPISGHATLYWYQQILGQGPKLLIQFQNNGVVDDSQLPKDRFSAERLKGVDSTLKIQPAKLEDSAVYLCASSSLTGKYEQYFGPGTRLTVT.

The chain is built from TRBV27 and TRBJ1-5, with a weak D call TRBD1 (5 bases). Germline V CDR1 and CDR2: MNHEY, SMNVEV (reference sequence). V was pared by 6 bases and J by 2 bases, with 11 bases between. The CDR3 has 14 amino acids. The CDR3 nucleotides are TGTGCCAGCAGGATAGGGACCGGCAATCAGCCCCAGCATTTT. This sequence encodes CASRIGTGNQPQHF.

A few counts support this clone. This chain connects TRBV6-6 to TRBJ2-5, with TRBD2 matching over 7 bases. Germline lookup yields CDR1 MNHNY and CDR2 SVGAGI (reference sequence). The CDR3 has 16 residues. V lost 6 bases and J lost 5; bases outside the gene matches: 15. The CDR3 coding sequence is TGTGCCAGCAGCCGAGCTTTGGGGGAGGGCCGTGAGACCCAGTACTTC. This codes for CASSRALGEGRETQYF.

This chain joins TRBV6-5 and TRBJ1-4, with 7 bases lining up with TRBD1. This CDR3 region has 14 residues. CDR1 MNHEY and CDR2 SVGAGI come from the germline V gene. The V segment lost 2 bases and the J segment 8 bases; nucleotides outside the gene matches: 5. The CDR3 coding sequence is TGTGCCAGCAGTTACGAGGGGGCTAGGGAAAAACTGTTTTTT. Its translation is CASSYEGAREKLFF.

This clone was observed a few times. The chain is built from TRBV28 and TRBJ1-5; TRBD1 agrees at 9 bases. The CDR3 runs 14 residues. Germline CDR1 and CDR2: MDHEN and SYDVKM. J lost 4 bases, V lost 5 bases, and 3 bases had no gene match. CDR3 bases: TGTGCCAGCAGTCTCGGGACAGGGAATCAGCCCCAGCATTTT. This translates into CASSLGTGNQPQHF.

Sample share makes this clone medium-sized (0.01 to 0.1%). The gene calls are TRBV6-5 and TRBJ1-1; D uncertain. V lost 0 bases and J lost 2, with 1 base in between. Germline values: CDR1 MNHEY, CDR2 SVGAGI. This CDR3 has 12 residues. CDR3 in amino acids: CASSYSNTEAFF. DNA of the CDR3: TGTGCCAGCAGTTACTCCAACACTGAAGCTTTCTTT.

DNA of the CDR3: TGCAGCGTCCGGAATGGGAATACCGGGGAGCTGTTTTTT. Protein sequence: CSVRNGNTGELFF. The V gene is TRBV29-1, the J gene TRBJ2-2, with D unresolved. Germline V gene data show CDR1 as SQVTM and CDR2 as ANQGSEA. The CDR3 sequence is 13 residues long. V was trimmed by 6 bases and J by 5 bases, leaving 13 bases between them.

The count of this clone is one. The V and J genes are TRBV19 and TRBJ1-1; D unclear. V was pared by 4 bases and J by 4 bases, with 16 bases between. Germline V gives CDR1 LNHDA, CDR2 SQIVND (reference sequence). The CDR3 has 15 residues. The CDR3 protein is CASSTRVGRLTEAFF. Here the CDR3 DNA reads TGTGCCAGTAGTACCCGAGTGGGGAGGCTCACTGAAGCTTTCTTT.

This clone was observed a few times. The chain couples TRBV11-2 to TRBJ2-2, with D maybe TRBD2 (5 bases). Germline V CDR1 and CDR2: SGHAT, FQNNGV. The CDR3 runs to 14 residues. V lost 1 base and J 5 bases, leaving 8 bases between the germline ends. CDR3 sequence (DNA): TGTGCCAGCAGCTTAGCCCGGAGGACCGGGGAGCTGTTTTTT. This gives the protein CASSLARRTGELFF.

V usage is TRBV7-8 and J usage is TRBJ1-1; TRBD1 aligns across 8 bases. V lost 1 base and J lost 1; bases outside the gene matches: 8. The CDR3 has 17 amino acids. Germline loops: CDR1 SGHVS, CDR2 FQNEAQ. Here the CDR3 DNA reads TGTGCCAGCAGCTTAGACGGGACAGGCGGGGGGAACACTGAAGCTTTCTTT. Translating gives CASSLDGTGGGNTEAFF. The whole variable domain, remainder taken from reference TRBV7-8 and TRBJ1-1, is GAGVSQSPRYKVAKRGQDVALRCDPISGHVSLFWYQQALGQGPEFLTYFQNEAQLDKSGLPSDRFFAERPEGSVSTLKIQRTQQEDSAVYLCASSLDGTGGGNTEAFFGQGTRLTVV.

This sequence joins TRBV7-8 and TRBJ2-1, with 13 positions matching TRBD2. CDR3 size: 16 residues. Trimming cost V 2 bases and J 10 bases; bases outside gene matches: 8. Germline values: CDR1 SGHVS, CDR2 FQNEAQ. The CDR3 sequence: CASSLTTSGGAEEQFF. CDR3 coding DNA: TGTGCCAGCAGCTTAACTACTAGCGGGGGGGCGGAAGAGCAGTTCTTC.

This clone is labeled large. The CDR3 nucleotides are TGCGCCAGCAGCCAAGATCCCGTCGAACTCGACTATGGCTACACCTTC. It specifies CASSQDPVELDYGYTF. The chain is built from TRBV4-3 and TRBJ1-2; D not resolved. The CDR3 consists of 16 residues. Germline lookup yields CDR1 LGHNA and CDR2 YSLEER. Trimming took 0 bases from V and 3 from J, leaving 14 bases between them.

The rearrangement links TRBV28 to TRBJ1-2, with D unresolved. This CDR3 is 12 amino acids long. Germline values: CDR1 MDHEN, CDR2 SYDVKM. The V gene lost 6 bases and the J gene lost 9 bases, with 14 bases spanning the gap. CDR3: CASSIRERSYTF. CDR3 bases: TGTGCCAGCAGCATTCGGGAGAGGAGCTACACCTTC.

The chain couples TRBV2 to TRBJ2-3, with 8 bases identical to TRBD2. Germline V gene data show CDR1 as SNHLY and CDR2 as FYNNEI. This CDR3 contains 14 residues. CDR3 residues: CGTRTSRPTDTQYF. CDR3 coding DNA: TGTGGCACACGGACTAGCAGACCCACAGATACGCAGTATTTT.

CDR3 DNA: TGTGCCAGCACCGTTGCCCTCCGTTCACCCCTCCACTTT. It specifies CASTVALRSPLHF. The chain is built from TRBV28 and TRBJ1-6, with D uncertain. CDR1 and CDR2 (germline): MDHEN, SYDVKM. This CDR3 has 13 residues. Deletions cut 7 bases from V and 9 bases from J, with 13 bases between.

This sequence joins TRBV27 and TRBJ2-1, with no clear D. Germline lookup yields CDR1 MNHEY and CDR2 SMNVEV (reference sequence). CDR3 length equals 15 residues. With 5 bases removed from V and 2 bases from J, the gap between germline ends came to 13 bases. CDR3 nucleotide sequence: TGTGCCAGCAGTCTCGCCACCCTCCCCTACAATGAGCAGTTCTTC. Translating gives CASSLATLPYNEQFF.

The V call is TRBV19, the J call TRBJ1-1; D gene ambiguous. Germline V lookup: CDR1 LNHDA, CDR2 SQIVND (reference sequence). The CDR3 has 13 residues. The V end was cut by 9 bases, the J end by 1 base, with 12 bases between. CDR3 sequence (DNA): TGTGCCAGCCCCGGGCCCCGGAACACTGAAGCTTTCTTT. Translating gives CASPGPRNTEAFF.

This clone was seen a single time. The chain links TRBV7-2 to TRBJ1-5, with D perhaps TRBD1 (5 bases). This CDR3 contains 15 residues. Per germline, CDR1 SGHTA and CDR2 FQGNSA. The V and J ends lost 1 base and 4 bases respectively, with 11 bases between them. CDR3: CASSLDGAPNQPQHF. CDR3 DNA sequence: TGTGCCAGCAGCTTAGATGGGGCCCCAAATCAGCCCCAGCATTTT.

The V gene is TRBV6-5, the J gene TRBJ2-7, with 9 bases lining up with TRBD2. The junction had 5 bases not matched to a gene; V was cut back by 0 bases and J by 5 bases. CDR1 MNHEY and CDR2 SVGAGI come from the germline V gene. The CDR3 consists of 15 residues. The CDR3 reads CASSYSLAGPNEQYF. CDR3 DNA sequence: TGTGCCAGCAGTTACTCACTAGCGGGTCCCAACGAGCAGTACTTC.